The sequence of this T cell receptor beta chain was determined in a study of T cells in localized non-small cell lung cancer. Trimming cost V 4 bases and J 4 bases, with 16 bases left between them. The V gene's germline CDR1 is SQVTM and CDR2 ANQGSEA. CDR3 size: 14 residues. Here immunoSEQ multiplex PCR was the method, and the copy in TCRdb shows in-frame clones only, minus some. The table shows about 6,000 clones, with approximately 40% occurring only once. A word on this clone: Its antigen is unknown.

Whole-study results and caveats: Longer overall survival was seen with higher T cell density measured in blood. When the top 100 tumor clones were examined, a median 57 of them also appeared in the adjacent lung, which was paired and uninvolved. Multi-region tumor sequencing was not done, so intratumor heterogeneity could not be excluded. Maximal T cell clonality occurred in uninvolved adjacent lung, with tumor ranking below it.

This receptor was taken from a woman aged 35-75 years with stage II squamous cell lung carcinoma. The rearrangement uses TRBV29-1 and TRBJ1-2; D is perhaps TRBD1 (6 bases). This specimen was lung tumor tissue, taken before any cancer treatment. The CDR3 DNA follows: TGCAGCGTTGTGGACAGATCTGCGGCCTATGGCTACACCTTC. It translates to CSVVDRSAAYGYTF. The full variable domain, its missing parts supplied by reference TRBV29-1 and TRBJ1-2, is SAVISQKPSRDICQRGTSLTIQCQVDSQVTMMFWYRQQPGQSLTLIATANQGSEATYESGFVIDKFPISRPNLTFSTLTVSNMSPEDSSIYLCSVVDRSAAYGYTFGSGTRLTVV.